Presented here are 28 T cell receptor beta chains from one specimen sequenced in a study of blood T cell repertoires in COVID-19. The table came from immunoSEQ multiplex PCR; TCRdb's copy has only in-frame clones and leaves some out. The repertoire holds about 280,000 clones, with around 85% as singletons. Sample: PBMCs or T cells enriched from blood (not recorded which). These receptors came from a woman between 45 and 60 years old who had recovered from COVID-19.

The chain links TRBV19 to TRBJ1-3; D not resolved. V lost 2 bases to trimming and J lost 0 bases, with 8 bases between them. There are 15 residues in the CDR3. Germline V CDR1 and CDR2: LNHDA, SQIVND (reference sequence). As DNA, the CDR3 is TGTGCCAGTAGTATATATCGGTCCTCTGGAAACACCATATATTTT. Amino acid sequence: CASSIYRSSGNTIYF.

This chain links TRBV30 with TRBJ1-1; D is uncertain. Germline lookup yields CDR1 GTSNPN and CDR2 SVGIG (reference sequence). Trimming pared 1 base from V and 4 bases from J, leaving 4 bases between. This CDR3 is 11 amino acids long. The CDR3 spells CAWSDITEAFF. The CDR3 coding sequence is TGTGCCTGGAGTGATATCACTGAAGCTTTCTTT.

The rearrangement uses TRBV29-1 and TRBJ1-1; the match to TRBD1 covers 9 bases. Germline V CDR1 and CDR2: SQVTM, ANQGSEA. The CDR3 sequence is 14 residues long. V lost 3 bases and J lost 7; bases outside the gene matches: 9. The DNA for the CDR3 is TGCAGCGTTGAGAGGGGACAGGGTCTGGGTGAAGCTTTCTTT. This sequence encodes CSVERGQGLGEAFF.

This clone came up a few times. The chain is built from TRBV18 and TRBJ2-7; 10 nucleotides align to TRBD2. Losses at the gene ends were 3 bases for V and 4 bases for J; bases not matched to a gene: 15. CDR3 length: 18 amino acids. Germline V gene sequence: CDR1 KGHSH, CDR2 LQKENI. In DNA form, the CDR3 reads TGTGCCAGCTCACCGACGTCTAGCGGGGGCCTCAGGGGGTACGAGCAGTACTTC. Residues: CASSPTSSGGLRGYEQYF.

V is TRBV11-2 and J is TRBJ2-5, with TRBD2 identical over 14 bases. After removal of 3 bases from V and 1 base from J, the junction contained 7 bases not matched to a gene. This CDR3 is built from 18 residues. The germline CDR1 and CDR2 sequences are SGHAT and FQNNGV. CDR3 region: CASSLGTSGGLLQETQYF. The CDR3 DNA follows: TGTGCCAGCAGCTTGGGGACTAGCGGGGGCCTACTCCAAGAGACCCAGTACTTC.

The chain has TRBV25-1 and TRBJ1-2; a possible D gene is TRBD1 (6 bases). Germline V CDR1 and CDR2: MGHDK, SYGVNS. Trimming took off 1 base at V and 6 bases at J, with 15 bases between the two ends. The CDR3 consists of 15 residues. The CDR3 sequence is CASSESDRRGNGYTF. DNA of the CDR3: TGTGCCAGCAGTGAATCCGACAGGCGGGGGAATGGCTACACCTTC.

The chain is built from TRBV9 and TRBJ1-1, with TRBD1 matching 10 bases. Trimming at V came to 1 base and at J to 2 bases, leaving 8 bases not matched to a gene. The CDR3 is 17 amino acids. Germline V CDR1 and CDR2: SGDLS, YYNGEE. This chain's CDR3 is CASSVTPGQGQNTEAFF. As DNA, the CDR3 is TGTGCCAGCAGCGTAACCCCGGGACAGGGGCAAAACACTGAAGCTTTCTTT.

This chain links TRBV29-1 with TRBJ2-3, with unresolved D. The V gene's germline CDR1 is SQVTM and CDR2 ANQGSEA. The length of the CDR3 is 12 residues. The V end was cut by 4 bases, the J end by 0 bases, with 5 bases between. Here the CDR3 DNA reads TGCAGCGTTGCGAGTAGCACAGATACGCAGTATTTT. It is translated as CSVASSTDTQYF.

The chain uses TRBV11-3 and TRBJ2-5, with 10 bases aligning to TRBD2. With V trimmed by 3 bases and J by 3 bases, 4 bases remained unmatched. This CDR3 spans 15 amino acids. The V gene's germline CDR1 is SGHNT and CDR2 YENEEA. CDR3 DNA: TGTGCCAGCAGCTTCTCCGGGACTAGCGAAGAGACCCAGTACTTC. The encoded protein is CASSFSGTSEETQYF.

The chain links TRBV10-3 to TRBJ2-7; perhaps D is TRBD1 or TRBD2 (6 bases each). The ends were cut back, 8 bases at V and 0 bases at J, with 17 bases in the middle. The CDR3 sequence is 15 residues long. The V gene's germline CDR1 is ENHRY and CDR2 SYGVKD. The CDR3 protein is CAIGGGTKLSYEQYF. CDR3 in DNA: TGTGCCATCGGTGGAGGGACAAAACTCTCCTACGAGCAGTACTTC.

The chain carries TRBV18 and TRBJ1-4; D is perhaps TRBD1 (6 bases). This CDR3 has 16 amino acids. The V and J ends lost 4 bases and 3 bases respectively, with 15 bases between them. CDR1 is KGHSH, CDR2 LQKENI, per germline. The CDR3 here is CASSLVAGASNEKLFF. DNA of the CDR3: TGTGCCAGCTCACTCGTAGCGGGGGCATCTAATGAAAAACTGTTTTTT.

The chain employs TRBV19 and TRBJ2-1, with 11 bases fitting TRBD2. Trimming took 4 bases from V and 5 from J; bases not matched to a gene: 7. CDR1 is LNHDA and CDR2 is SQIVND in the germline V gene (reference sequence). This CDR3 spans 16 amino acids. CDR3 in DNA: TGTGCCAGTAGTACCTTGACTAGCGGGGTTGACAATGAGCAGTTCTTC. This encodes CASSTLTSGVDNEQFF.

This chain connects TRBV6-2 or TRBV6-3 to TRBJ2-7; TRBD2 matches at 12 bases. Germline CDR1 reads MNHEY; CDR2 reads SVGEGT. J gave up 2 bases and V 0 bases, and 5 bases lay outside the gene matches. The CDR3 has 17 residues. CDR3 protein: CASSYSGTSGFTYEQYF. The CDR3 nucleotides read TGTGCCAGCAGTTACTCCGGGACTAGCGGGTTTACCTACGAGCAGTACTTC.

The rearrangement joins TRBV11-2 to TRBJ1-2; D might be TRBD1 (5 bases). V lost 1 base, J lost 8 bases, and 11 bases lay in between. This CDR3 comprises 13 residues. Germline lookup yields CDR1 SGHAT and CDR2 FQNNGV. The CDR3 sequence: CASSLAPGIGYTF. In nucleotides, the CDR3 is TGTGCCAGCAGCTTAGCCCCAGGGATCGGCTACACCTTC.

This chain connects TRBV30 to TRBJ2-3; tentative D call: TRBD1 (5 bases). Per the germline V gene, CDR1 is GTSNPN and CDR2 is SVGIG (reference sequence). The CDR3 runs to 14 residues. Trimming stripped 3 bases from V and 2 bases from J, with 12 bases between. The CDR3 reads CAWSKTVSTDTQYF. The CDR3 DNA reads as TGTGCCTGGAGCAAGACAGTTTCCACAGATACGCAGTATTTT. The full variable domain, completed using reference TRBV30 and TRBJ2-3, is SQTIHQWPATLVQPVGSPLSLECTVEGTSNPNLYWYRQAAGRGLQLLFYSVGIGQISSEVPQNLSASRPQDRQFILSSKKLLLSDSGFYLCAWSKTVSTDTQYFGPGTRLTVL.

Points on this clone: In the same sample, other DNA sequences code for this CDR3. The genes are TRBV27 and TRBJ1-2; D call uncertain. Per the germline V gene, CDR1 is MNHEY and CDR2 is SMNVEV (reference sequence). V lost 3 bases and J lost 2, with 7 bases in between. The CDR3 consists of 13 residues. The CDR3 DNA is TGTGCCAGCAGTTTTAGGGAGAACTATGGCTACACCTTC. It encodes CASSFRENYGYTF.

This clone came up once. V and J are TRBV9 and TRBJ1-6; D uncertain. The CDR3 runs 15 residues. The germline V gene encodes CDR1 SGDLS and CDR2 YYNGEE. Trimming took off 2 bases at V and 8 bases at J, with 14 bases between the two ends. Written as DNA, the CDR3 is TGTGCCAGCAGCGTGAGCCCGCTCGAGGATTCACCCCTCCACTTT. This sequence encodes CASSVSPLEDSPLHF.

V is TRBV28 and J is TRBJ2-5; tentative D call: TRBD2 (6 bases). Trimming shortened V by 6 bases and J by 6 bases, and 14 bases separated the two germline ends. The germline CDR1 and CDR2 sequences are MDHEN and SYDVKM. CDR3 length: 13 amino acids. The CDR3 region has the DNA TGTGCCAGCAGGATTGGAGGGAAACAGACCCAGTACTTC. Amino acid sequence: CASRIGGKQTQYF.

This rearrangement joins TRBV9 to TRBJ2-1; 9 nucleotides agree with TRBD2. Per germline, CDR1 SGDLS and CDR2 YYNGEE. The CDR3 covers 15 residues. After removal of 0 bases from V and 7 bases from J, the junction contained 5 bases not matched to a gene. The CDR3 loop is CASSVGGTSRNEQFF. In DNA, the CDR3 is TGTGCCAGCAGCGTAGGGGGGACTAGCAGGAATGAGCAGTTCTTC.

The chain couples TRBV30 to TRBJ1-2; perhaps TRBD1 as D (6 bases). CDR1 is GTSNPN, CDR2 SVGIG, per germline (reference sequence). The CDR3 covers 14 residues. V was cut by 5 bases and J by 4 bases, with 17 bases left in between. The CDR3 region is CAWDRGGAIYGYTF. DNA for the CDR3: TGTGCCTGGGACCGTGGGGGGGCCATCTATGGCTACACCTTC.

This sequence joins TRBV9 and TRBJ1-5; no definite D call. This CDR3 is built from 14 residues. Trimming pared 0 bases from V and 5 bases from J, leaving 9 bases between. Germline CDR1 is SGDLS and CDR2 is YYNGEE. The CDR3 sequence: CASSVGRGDQPQHF. The CDR3 DNA reads as TGTGCCAGCAGCGTAGGGCGGGGTGATCAGCCCCAGCATTTT.

In the case of this clone: Additional DNA sequences in this sample encode the identical CDR3. CDR3: CASSLGQNQPQHF. The CDR3 DNA reads as TGTGCCAGCAGCTTGGGACAGAATCAGCCCCAGCATTTT. The chain carries TRBV7-9 and TRBJ1-5, with 7 nucleotides matching TRBD1. This CDR3 contains 13 residues. The J segment lost 4 bases and the V segment lost 3 bases, leaving 0 bases of the junction unmatched. Looked up from germline, CDR1 is SEHNR and CDR2 is FQNEAQ (reference sequence). Variable domain in full (rest from reference TRBV7-9 and TRBJ1-5): DTGVSQNPRHKITKRGQNVTFRCDPISEHNRLYWYRQTLGQGPEFLTYFQNEAQLEKSRLLSDRFSAERPKGSFSTLEIQRTEQGDSAMYLCASSLGQNQPQHFGDGTRLSIL.

The chain joins TRBV4-1 to TRBJ2-1; a weak D match, TRBD1 (5 bases). This CDR3 comprises 14 residues. V lost 3 bases, J lost 2 bases, and 8 bases lay in between. Germline V lookup: CDR1 MGHRA, CDR2 YSYEKL. In nucleotides, the CDR3 is TGCGCCAGCAGCCAGCAGGGAACCTACAATGAGCAGTTCTTC. Amino acids: CASSQQGTYNEQFF.

V is TRBV6-4 and J is TRBJ2-3, with a possible D match to TRBD2 (6 bases). Germline CDR1 is MRHNA and CDR2 is SNTAGT. V lost 4 bases and J 0 bases, leaving 8 bases between the germline ends. The CDR3 contains 14 residues. DNA for the CDR3: TGTGCCAGCAGTGCGGGAGTTAGCACAGATACGCAGTATTTT. Translating it yields CASSAGVSTDTQYF.

This sequence joins TRBV6-5 and TRBJ1-2, with a weak D call TRBD1 (5 bases). CDR1 is MNHEY and CDR2 is SVGAGI in the germline V gene. V dropped 0 bases and J dropped 4 bases, with 12 bases sitting between them. The CDR3 extends over 15 amino acids. The CDR3 is CASSYSADSRYGYTF. The CDR3 bases are TGTGCCAGCAGTTACTCGGCCGACAGTCGCTATGGCTACACCTTC.

This clone was detected once. V usage is TRBV27 and J usage is TRBJ1-2; 11 bases match TRBD1. The CDR3 has 14 amino acids. V gave up 5 bases and J gave up 6 bases; unmatched junction bases: 5. Germline values: CDR1 MNHEY, CDR2 SMNVEV (reference sequence). The CDR3 DNA follows: TGTGCCAGCAGTATGGACAGGGGGCGTAATGGCTACACCTTC. Translated: CASSMDRGRNGYTF.

CDR3 loop: CASRPLANTEAFF. CDR3 coding DNA: TGTGCCAGCAGGCCGCTGGCAAACACTGAAGCTTTCTTT. J is TRBJ1-1 and V is TRBV25-1; D not resolved. This CDR3 region has 13 residues. V was shortened by 6 bases and J by 2 bases, with 10 bases between the two germline ends. CDR1 MGHDK and CDR2 SYGVNS come from the germline V gene.

This rearrangement joins TRBV30 to TRBJ1-4, with TRBD1 identical over 7 bases. The CDR3 totals 13 residues. V dropped 3 bases and J dropped 8; count of bases not matched to a gene: 6. Germline-derived CDR1 and CDR2 are GTSNPN and SVGIG (reference sequence). CDR3 sequence reads: CAWRERGREKLFF. Written as DNA, the CDR3 is TGTGCCTGGAGAGAAAGGGGGCGAGAAAAACTGTTTTTT.